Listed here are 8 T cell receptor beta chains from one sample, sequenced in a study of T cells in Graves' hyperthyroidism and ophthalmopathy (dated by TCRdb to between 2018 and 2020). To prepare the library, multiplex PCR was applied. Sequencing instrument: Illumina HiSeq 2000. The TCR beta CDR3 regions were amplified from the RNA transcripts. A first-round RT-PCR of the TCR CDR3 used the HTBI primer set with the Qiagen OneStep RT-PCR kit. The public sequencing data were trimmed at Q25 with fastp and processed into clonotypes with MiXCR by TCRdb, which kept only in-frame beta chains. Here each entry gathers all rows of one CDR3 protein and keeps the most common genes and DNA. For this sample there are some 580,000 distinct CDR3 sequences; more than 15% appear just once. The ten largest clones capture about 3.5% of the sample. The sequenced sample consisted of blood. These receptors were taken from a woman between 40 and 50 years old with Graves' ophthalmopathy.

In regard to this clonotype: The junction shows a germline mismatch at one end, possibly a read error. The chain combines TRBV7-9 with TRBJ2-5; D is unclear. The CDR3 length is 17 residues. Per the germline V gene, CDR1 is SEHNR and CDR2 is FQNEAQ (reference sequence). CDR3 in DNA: TGCGCCAGCAGCCAAGATGACGGCCCGACCGGATGGGTGACCCAGTACTTC. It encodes CASSQDDGPTGWVTQYF.

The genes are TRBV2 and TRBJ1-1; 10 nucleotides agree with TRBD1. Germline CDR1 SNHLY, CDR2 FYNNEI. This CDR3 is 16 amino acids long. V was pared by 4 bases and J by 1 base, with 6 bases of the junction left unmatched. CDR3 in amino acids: CASSGQGALRNTEAFF. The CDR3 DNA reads TGTGCCAGCAGTGGACAGGGGGCTTTACGGAACACTGAAGCTTTCTTT.

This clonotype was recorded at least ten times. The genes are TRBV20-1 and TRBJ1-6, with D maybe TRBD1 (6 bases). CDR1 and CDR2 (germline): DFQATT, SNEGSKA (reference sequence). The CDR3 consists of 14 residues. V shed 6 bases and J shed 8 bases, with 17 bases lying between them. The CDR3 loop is CSARGPLGDSPLHF. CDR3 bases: TGCAGTGCCAGGGGCCCCCTGGGAGATTCACCCCTCCACTTT.

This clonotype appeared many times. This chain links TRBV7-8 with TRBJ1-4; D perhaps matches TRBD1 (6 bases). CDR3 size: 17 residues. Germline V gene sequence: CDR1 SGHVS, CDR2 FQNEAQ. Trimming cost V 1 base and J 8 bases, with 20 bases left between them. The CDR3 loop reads CASSLGRQAGGQEKLFF. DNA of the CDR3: TGTGCCAGCAGCTTAGGTCGCCAGGCCGGGGGGCAAGAAAAACTGTTTTTT.

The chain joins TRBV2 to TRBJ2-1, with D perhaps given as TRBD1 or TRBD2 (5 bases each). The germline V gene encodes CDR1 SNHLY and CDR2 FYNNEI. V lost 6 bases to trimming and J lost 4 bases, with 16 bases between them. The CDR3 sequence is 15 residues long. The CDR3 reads CASRVGRGPYNEQFF. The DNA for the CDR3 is TGTGCCAGCAGGGTTGGACGGGGACCTTACAATGAGCAGTTCTTC.

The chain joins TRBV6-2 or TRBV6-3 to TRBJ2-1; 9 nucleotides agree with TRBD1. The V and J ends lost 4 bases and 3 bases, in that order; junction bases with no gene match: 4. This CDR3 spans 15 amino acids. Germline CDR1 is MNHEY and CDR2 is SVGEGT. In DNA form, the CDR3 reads TGTGCCAGCAGTTGGGACAGGGCGGGCTACAATGAGCAGTTCTTC. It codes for CASSWDRAGYNEQFF.

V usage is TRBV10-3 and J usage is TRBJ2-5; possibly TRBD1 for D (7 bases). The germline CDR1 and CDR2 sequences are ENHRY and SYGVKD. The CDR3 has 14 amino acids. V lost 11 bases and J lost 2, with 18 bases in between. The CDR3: CAVGQGGLQETQYF. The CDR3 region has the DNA TGTGCCGTGGGGCAGGGGGGCTTACAAGAGACCCAGTACTTC.

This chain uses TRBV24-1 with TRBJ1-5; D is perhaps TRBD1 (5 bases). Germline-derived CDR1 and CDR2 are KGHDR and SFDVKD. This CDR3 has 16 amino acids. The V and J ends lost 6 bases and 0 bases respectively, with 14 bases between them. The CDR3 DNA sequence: TGTGCCACCAGTCGGGGGGGTCAAGATAGCAATCAGCCCCAGCATTTT. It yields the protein CATSRGGQDSNQPQHF.